These 10 T cell receptor beta chains share one sample of origin, sequenced in a study of cytomegalovirus exposure and HLA in healthy donors. It was with 60 Vbeta and 13 Jbeta primers that the PCR ran. Produced via immunoSEQ multiplex PCR; TCRdb's table is partial and in-frame only. Among about 160,000 clones, about 75% were seen once, and the ten largest hold approximately 2%. The specimen was PBMCs. The receptors were gathered from a female donor in good health and CMV-seronegative.

V gene TRBV5-1 combines with J gene TRBJ1-2, with 7 bases aligning to TRBD1. Trimming at V came to 4 bases and at J to 6 bases, leaving 3 bases not matched to a gene. Looked up from germline, CDR1 is SGHRS and CDR2 is YFSETQ. The CDR3 is 12 residues long. The chain's CDR3 is CASSVDRDGYTF. As DNA, the CDR3 is TGCGCCAGCAGCGTAGACAGGGATGGCTACACCTTC.

The V and J genes are TRBV4-1 and TRBJ1-6; TRBD1 matches 7 bases. CDR1 is MGHRA, CDR2 YSYEKL, per germline. The CDR3 runs to 17 residues. Germline trimming cut 3 bases from V and 6 bases from J; bases unmatched to any gene: 11. The CDR3 protein is CASSHAAFDRVNSPLHF. In nucleotides, the CDR3 is TGCGCCAGCAGCCATGCCGCCTTCGACAGGGTTAATTCACCCCTCCACTTT.

The chain joins TRBV7-9 to TRBJ1-6; D gene ambiguous. The CDR3 covers 13 residues. Per the germline V gene, CDR1 is SEHNR and CDR2 is FQNEAQ (reference sequence). V was pared by 6 bases and J by 8 bases, with 11 bases between. CDR3 bases: TGTGCCAGCAGAAGTTTAGGAGATTCACCCCTCCACTTT. This codes for CASRSLGDSPLHF.

This chain links TRBV19 with TRBJ1-1; 7 bases align to TRBD1. Germline trimming cut 3 bases from V and 4 bases from J; bases unmatched to any gene: 2. The CDR3 consists of 13 residues. Germline loops: CDR1 LNHDA, CDR2 SQIVND (reference sequence). CDR3 sequence reads: CASSMTGFTEAFF. The CDR3 nucleotides are TGTGCCAGTAGTATGACAGGGTTCACTGAAGCTTTCTTT.

The V gene is TRBV7-9, the J gene TRBJ2-3; 8 bases line up with TRBD2. This CDR3 comprises 15 residues. Looked up from germline, CDR1 is SEHNR and CDR2 is FQNEAQ (reference sequence). The V and J ends lost 5 bases and 5 bases, in that order; junction bases with no gene match: 9. The DNA for the CDR3 is TGTGCCAGCAGCCCCCGGGGGGGCTACGGAGATACGCAGTATTTT. Translated: CASSPRGGYGDTQYF.

V usage is TRBV10-2 and J usage is TRBJ2-5; 10 nucleotides align to TRBD2. This CDR3 has 15 residues. With 2 bases clipped from V and 5 bases from J, the junction kept 5 bases outside the gene matches. CDR1 and CDR2 (germline): WSHSY, SAAADI. The CDR3 loop reads CASSEPSGGTETQYF. CDR3 bases: TGCGCCAGCAGTGAGCCTAGCGGGGGAACGGAGACCCAGTACTTC.

The chain has TRBV19 and TRBJ2-7; tentatively, D is TRBD2 (7 bases). Germline-derived CDR1 and CDR2 are LNHDA and SQIVND (reference sequence). The CDR3 runs 15 residues. With 5 bases removed from V and 3 bases from J, the gap between germline ends came to 17 bases. In nucleotides, the CDR3 is TGTGCCAGTAGTGCGTTCCGGGGGGCAAACTACGAGCAGTACTTC. It specifies CASSAFRGANYEQYF.

This chain uses TRBV2 with TRBJ1-1, with 7 bases that match TRBD1. Unmatched junction bases numbered 1, after V lost 5 bases and J lost 7 bases. This CDR3 has 11 residues. Germline V lookup: CDR1 SNHLY, CDR2 FYNNEI. The CDR3 here is CASSRDSEAFF. The CDR3 DNA follows: TGTGCCAGCAGTCGGGACAGTGAAGCTTTCTTT.

V is TRBV15 and J is TRBJ1-6, with D possibly being TRBD1 (5 bases). Germline lookup yields CDR1 LNHNV and CDR2 YYDKDF (reference sequence). There are 15 residues in the CDR3. V lost 4 bases, J lost 7 bases, and 14 bases lay in between. The CDR3 reads CATSTTPGGNSPLHF. For the CDR3, the DNA is TGTGCCACCAGCACCACTCCGGGGGGGAATTCACCCCTCCACTTT. The variable domain in full, completed from reference TRBV15 and TRBJ1-6, reads DAMVIQNPRYQVTQFGKPVTLSCSQTLNHNVMYWYQQKSSQAPKLLFHYYDKDFNNEADTPDNFQSRRPNTSFCFLDIRSPGLGDTAMYLCATSTTPGGNSPLHFGNGTRLTVT.

This clone occurred a few times. V gene TRBV19 combines with J gene TRBJ2-1, with TRBD1 matching over 8 bases. The V gene end was trimmed by 6 bases and the J gene end by 5 bases; junction bases not matched to a gene: 24. Germline V gene lookup returns CDR1 LNHDA and CDR2 SQIVND (reference sequence). The CDR3 runs 20 residues. The CDR3, as DNA: TGTGCCAGTAGCCCTAGCCCCCGGGGACAGGTAACCCGATCACACAATGAGCAGTTCTTC. Protein: CASSPSPRGQVTRSHNEQFF. The full variable domain, its missing parts supplied by reference TRBV19 and TRBJ2-1, is DGGITQSPKYLFRKEGQNVTLSCEQNLNHDAMYWYRQDPGQGLRLIYYSQIVNDFQKGDIAEGYSVSREKKESFPLTVTSAQKNPTAFYLCASSPSPRGQVTRSHNEQFFGPGTRLTVL.